This is a list of T cell receptor beta chains from one sample in a study of T-cell memory formation after mild COVID-19. TCRdb independently ran MiXCR on the 5' RACE reads; one entry per CDR3 protein. The sample carries more than 350,000 distinct CDR3 sequences, 21% recorded once. The specimen sequenced was PBMCs or a T cell subset sorted from them (not recorded which). Source of these receptors: an adult woman who had mild COVID-19 (a few samples of this study predate the infection). Cell type and time point are not known. Both conserved end residues are part of each CDR3. D genes are given only for firm matches. For some rows the clone size is stated as once, few or many, or as a class when expanded; others skip it.

v_call	j_call	clone_size	d_call	cdr3_aa	cdr3_nt
TRBV11-2	TRBJ2-1	few	TRBD2	CASSLDTLAAYNEQFF	TGTGCCAGCAGCTTAGACACGCTAGCGGCCTACAATGAGCAGTTCTTC
TRBV15	TRBJ2-3	few	TRBD1	CATSRDNRRAGGATDTQYF	TGTGCCACCAGCAGAGATAATCGTCGGGCAGGGGGCGCGACAGATACGCAGTATTTT
TRBV25-1	TRBJ2-5	-	-	CASSEYWETQYF	TGTGCCAGCAGTGAATACTGGGAGACCCAGTACTTC
TRBV12-3/TRBV12-4	TRBJ1-5	-	-	CASSSRQKQPQHF	TGTGCCAGCAGTTCCCGACAGAAGCAGCCCCAGCATTTT
TRBV11-2	TRBJ2-6	-	-	CASSSPRGRGNSGANVLTF	TGTGCCAGCAGCTCCCCCCGAGGCAGGGGCAACTCTGGGGCCAACGTCCTGACTTTC
TRBV29-1	TRBJ2-7	few	-	CSVREDSSYEQYF	TGCAGCGTTAGAGAGGACAGCTCCTACGAGCAGTACTTC
TRBV12-3/TRBV12-4	TRBJ2-6	few	-	CASRSGAGANVLTF	TGTGCCAGCAGGTCGGGGGCTGGGGCCAACGTCCTGACTTTC
TRBV25-1	TRBJ2-2	-	TRBD2	CASISAGGPPVELFF	TGTGCCAGCATAAGTGCGGGGGGGCCCCCCGTGGAGCTGTTTTTT
TRBV24-1	TRBJ2-3	many	TRBD1	CATSDPGGTSSTDTQYF	TGTGCCACCAGTGATCCAGGGGGCACTAGCTCCACAGATACGCAGTATTTT
TRBV5-5	TRBJ2-1	-	TRBD2	CASSEGPLAGGYGEQFF	TGTGCCAGCAGCGAGGGGCCACTAGCGGGGGGATACGGTGAGCAGTTCTTC
TRBV29-1	TRBJ2-7	-	TRBD1	CSVEGGTGVLEQYF	TGCAGCGTTGAAGGGGGGACAGGGGTCTTGGAGCAGTACTTC
TRBV2	TRBJ1-6	few	-	CASGGPLHF	TGTGCCAGCGGTGGCCCCCTCCACTTT
TRBV10-3	TRBJ2-2	-	-	CAIKRQTGELFF	TGTGCCATCAAGCGACAGACCGGGGAGCTGTTTTTT
TRBV7-9	TRBJ2-2	-	TRBD2	CASSLVPSGGTTGELFF	TGTGCCAGCAGCTTAGTCCCTAGCGGAGGGACCACCGGGGAGCTGTTTTTT
TRBV4-2	TRBJ2-7	-	-	CASSQDWGAAYEQYF	TGTGCCAGCAGCCAAGATTGGGGGGCGGCCTACGAGCAGTACTTC
TRBV10-3	TRBJ1-1	-	-	CAISESPENTEAFF	TGTGCCATCAGTGAGTCGCCAGAGAACACTGAAGCTTTCTTT
TRBV10-3	TRBJ2-1	-	TRBD2	CAITGRGNEQFF	TGTGCCATCACCGGGAGGGGTAATGAGCAGTTCTTC
TRBV12-3/TRBV12-4	TRBJ2-6	few	-	CASSLGSQVYSGANVLTF	TGTGCCAGCAGTTTAGGATCACAGGTCTACTCTGGGGCCAACGTCCTGACTTTC
TRBV12-3/TRBV12-4	TRBJ2-1	few	TRBD2	CASSLGRGTYNEQFF	TGTGCCAGCAGTTTGGGGCGGGGGACTTACAATGAGCAGTTCTTC
TRBV29-1	TRBJ2-2	-	TRBD1	CSVGPWGQGTGELFF	TGCAGCGTTGGTCCCTGGGGACAGGGCACCGGGGAGCTGTTTTTT
TRBV7-3	TRBJ2-1	few	TRBD2	CASSPKPGLAGVGEQFF	TGTGCCAGCAGCCCTAAACCGGGACTAGCGGGAGTTGGTGAGCAGTTCTTC
TRBV4-1	TRBJ1-2	few	-	CASSQDLNSFTYGYTF	TGCGCCAGCAGCCAAGATCTTAACAGCTTCACCTATGGCTACACCTTC
TRBV5-1	TRBJ1-1	-	-	CASSLERGMNTEAFF	TGCGCCAGCAGCTTGGAACGGGGCATGAACACTGAAGCTTTCTTT
TRBV14	TRBJ2-5	once	-	CASSQEPLGAPRETQYF	TGTGCCAGCAGCCAAGAACCTCTTGGGGCCCCTCGGGAGACCCAGTACTTC
TRBV21-1	TRBJ2-7	-	-	CASSANLGLAGLDYEQYF	TGTGCCAGCAGCGCGAACCTGGGACTAGCGGGCCTTGACTACGAGCAGTACTTC
TRBV5-1	TRBJ2-2	-	TRBD1	CASRPRQGADTGELFF	TGCGCCAGCAGACCCCGACAGGGGGCCGACACCGGGGAGCTGTTTTTT
TRBV12-3/TRBV12-4	TRBJ1-5	-	-	CASSLGEDQPQHF	TGTGCCAGCAGTTTGGGTGAGGATCAGCCCCAGCATTTT
TRBV20-1	TRBJ2-1	few	TRBD2	CSARDPSGTYNEQFF	TGCAGTGCTAGAGACCCTAGCGGGACTTACAATGAGCAGTTCTTC
TRBV30	TRBJ2-1	-	-	CAWNLGGRHNEQFF	TGTGCCTGGAATCTGGGGGGACGTCACAATGAGCAGTTCTTC
TRBV20-1	TRBJ2-5	-	TRBD2	CSAGPGTRKETQYF	TGCAGTGCCGGCCCCGGGACTAGAAAAGAGACCCAGTACTTC